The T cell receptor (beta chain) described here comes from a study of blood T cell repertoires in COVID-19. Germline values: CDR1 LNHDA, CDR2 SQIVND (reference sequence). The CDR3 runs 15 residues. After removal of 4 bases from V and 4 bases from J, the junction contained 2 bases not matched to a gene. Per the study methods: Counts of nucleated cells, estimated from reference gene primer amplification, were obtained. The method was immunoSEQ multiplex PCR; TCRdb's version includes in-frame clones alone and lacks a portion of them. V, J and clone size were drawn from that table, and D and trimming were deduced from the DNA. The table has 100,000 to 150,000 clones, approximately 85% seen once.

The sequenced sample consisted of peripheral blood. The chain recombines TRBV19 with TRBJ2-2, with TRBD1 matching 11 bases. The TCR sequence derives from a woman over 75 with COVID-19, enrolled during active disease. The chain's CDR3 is CASSRGTGGTGELFF. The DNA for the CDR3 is TGTGCCAGTAGTAGGGGGACAGGGGGCACCGGGGAGCTGTTTTTT.